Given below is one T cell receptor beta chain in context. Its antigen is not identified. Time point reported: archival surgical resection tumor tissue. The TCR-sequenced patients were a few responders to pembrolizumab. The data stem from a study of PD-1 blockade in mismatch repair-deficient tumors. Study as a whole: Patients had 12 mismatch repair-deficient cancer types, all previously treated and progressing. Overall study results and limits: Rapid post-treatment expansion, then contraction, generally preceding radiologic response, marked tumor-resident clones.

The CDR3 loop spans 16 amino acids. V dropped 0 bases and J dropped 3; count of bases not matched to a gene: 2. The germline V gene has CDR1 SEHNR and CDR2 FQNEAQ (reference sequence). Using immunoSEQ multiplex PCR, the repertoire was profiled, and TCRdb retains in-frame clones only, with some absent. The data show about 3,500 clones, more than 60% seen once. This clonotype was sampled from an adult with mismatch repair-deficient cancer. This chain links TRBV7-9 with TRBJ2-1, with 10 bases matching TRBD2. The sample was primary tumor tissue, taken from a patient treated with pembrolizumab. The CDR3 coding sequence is TGTGCCAGCAGCTTAGCCCTAGCGGGAGTCTACAATGAGCAGTTCTTC. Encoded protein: CASSLALAGVYNEQFF.